Shown below are 15 T cell receptor beta chains from a single sample sequenced in a study of human T cells and chemical hapten exposure. The time point is: patch test 3, about 24 weeks after DPC sensitization. This sample's treatment: therapeutic diphenylcyclopropenone sensitization with weekly scalp DPC. Researchers extracted total RNA from unfractionated whole blood. TCRdb itself ran the RACE reads through MiXCR, one entry per CDR3 protein. The sample yields tens of thousands of distinct CDR3 sequences, over 7.5% seen once. Sequences were derived from whole blood, sampled in connection with sensitization to the hapten diphenylcyclopropenone (DPC). All receptors derive from a middle-aged man with alopecia areata. Some clones in this sample may be carry-over from other donors' samples.

In this sample, this clonotype turned up a few times. The chain combines TRBV10-3 with TRBJ2-2, with TRBD1 matching over 7 bases. V lost 3 bases, J lost 4 bases, and 2 bases stayed unmatched. The CDR3 has 14 residues. From germline, CDR1 is ENHRY and CDR2 SYGVKD. CDR3 DNA: TGTGCCATCAGTGAACAGGGGAGCACCGGGGAGCTGTTTTTT. Translation: CAISEQGSTGELFF.

This clonotype was observed many times. The rearrangement links TRBV29-1 to TRBJ2-2, with D possibly TRBD1 on 6 matching bases. The CDR3 loop spans 16 amino acids. V lost 8 bases to trimming and J lost 1 base, with 20 bases between them. Germline CDR1 is SQVTM and CDR2 is ANQGSEA. This chain's CDR3 is CSIHAPWGQNTGELFF. The CDR3 coding sequence is TGCAGCATTCACGCTCCTTGGGGGCAGAACACCGGGGAGCTGTTTTTT.

In its sample, this clonotype was seen many times. This sequence joins TRBV18 and TRBJ1-5; D is possibly TRBD1 (5 bases). Germline V lookup: CDR1 KGHSH, CDR2 LQKENI. Trimming left V 5 bases short and J 4 bases short, with 15 bases between. This CDR3 has 15 residues. CDR3: CASSTGHTGNQPQHF. DNA of the CDR3: TGTGCCAGCTCAACCGGACATACCGGGAATCAGCCCCAGCATTTT.

This chain links TRBV10-2 with TRBJ2-5; 7 bases align to TRBD2. CDR3 length: 13 residues. Germline-derived CDR1 and CDR2 are WSHSY and SAAADI. The J segment lost 3 bases and the V segment lost 4 bases, leaving 2 bases of the junction unmatched. DNA of the CDR3: TGCGCCAGCAGTGCTCTAGCGGAAGAGACCCAGTACTTC. It is translated as CASSALAEETQYF.

This clonotype came up a few times. The chain carries TRBV18 and TRBJ1-5, with unresolved D. This CDR3 has 14 residues. Germline loops: CDR1 KGHSH, CDR2 LQKENI. Trimming removed 4 bases from V and 2 bases from J, with 9 bases in between. CDR3 amino acids: CASSRAHGNQPQHF. The CDR3 DNA is TGTGCCAGCTCACGGGCCCATGGCAATCAGCCCCAGCATTTT.

This clonotype has a count of ten or more. The genes are TRBV7-2 and TRBJ2-7; D might be TRBD2 (5 bases). Looked up from germline, CDR1 is SGHTA and CDR2 is FQGNSA. The CDR3 covers 14 residues. V was trimmed by 2 bases and J by 3 bases, leaving 11 bases between them. The CDR3 sequence: CASSLNPADYEQYF. The CDR3 DNA follows: TGTGCCAGCAGCTTAAATCCAGCGGACTACGAGCAGTACTTC.

This clonotype has ten or more counts. The chain employs TRBV12-3 or TRBV12-4 and TRBJ2-2; TRBD2 agrees at 13 bases. The ends lost 5 bases at V and 7 bases at J; junction bases unmatched: 1. CDR3 size: 14 residues. The CDR3 sequence: CASSRLAGGGELFF. CDR3 bases: TGTGCCAGCAGTCGACTAGCGGGAGGCGGGGAGCTGTTTTTT.

This rearrangement joins TRBV28 to TRBJ2-7; no clear D gene. In germline, CDR1 is MDHEN, CDR2 SYDVKM. V gave up 4 bases and J gave up 3 bases, with 7 bases separating them. CDR3 length: 12 residues. CDR3 DNA sequence: TGTGCCAGCAGTTCGCCAGGCTACGAGCAGTACTTC. Translation: CASSSPGYEQYF.

Many counts were recorded for this clonotype. The V gene is TRBV29-1, the J gene TRBJ2-2; D unresolved. The CDR3 covers 13 residues. Germline V lookup: CDR1 SQVTM, CDR2 ANQGSEA. With 4 bases removed from V and 3 bases from J, the gap between germline ends came to 9 bases. The CDR3 sequence is CSVGLSHTGELFF. The DNA of the CDR3 is TGCAGCGTTGGTTTATCCCACACCGGGGAGCTGTTTTTT.

The sample holds many counts of this clonotype. V gene TRBV20-1 combines with J gene TRBJ1-5; no clear D gene. The V end was cut by 3 bases, the J end by 0 bases, with 9 bases between. CDR1 and CDR2 (germline): DFQATT, SNEGSKA (reference sequence). CDR3 length equals 14 residues. The CDR3 loop is CSASRLYSNQPQHF. For the CDR3, the DNA is TGCAGTGCTAGTCGGCTTTATAGCAATCAGCCCCAGCATTTT.

This clonotype was detected only a few times. This chain connects TRBV28 to TRBJ2-7; the D is unclear. Germline V gene data show CDR1 as MDHEN and CDR2 as SYDVKM. V lost 5 bases and J lost 6, with 14 bases in between. CDR3 length: 13 residues. The CDR3 DNA follows: TGTGCCAGCAGTAGCGAGGCCCCAAGCGAGCAGTACTTC. Amino acid sequence: CASSSEAPSEQYF.

The sample holds many counts of this clonotype. This chain joins TRBV28 and TRBJ1-2, with D perhaps TRBD1 (5 bases). This CDR3 is built from 14 residues. The V and J ends lost 2 bases and 8 bases respectively, with 15 bases between them. Germline V CDR1 and CDR2: MDHEN, SYDVKM. The CDR3 DNA sequence: TGTGCCAGCAGTTTAGCTTCCCGGGGGTCGGGCTACACCTTC. The encoded protein is CASSLASRGSGYTF.

At least ten counts were recorded for this clonotype. V is TRBV28 and J is TRBJ2-1, with TRBD2 matching 7 bases. J lost 1 base, V lost 4 bases, and 7 bases had no gene match. The CDR3 is made up of 16 amino acids. Germline CDR1 and CDR2: MDHEN and SYDVKM. The CDR3: CASSSASGGSYNEQFF. In DNA form, the CDR3 reads TGTGCCAGCAGTTCCGCTAGCGGCGGATCCTACAATGAGCAGTTCTTC.

Ten or more counts support this clonotype. This sequence joins TRBV27 and TRBJ2-5, with D possibly being TRBD2 (6 bases). CDR3 size: 13 residues. Germline CDR1 reads MNHEY; CDR2 reads SMNVEV (reference sequence). V lost 4 bases, J lost 4 bases, and 10 bases lay in between. The CDR3 protein is CASSWGLLETQYF. CDR3 coding DNA: TGTGCCAGCAGTTGGGGACTTTTAGAGACCCAGTACTTC.

Only a few counts were recorded for this clonotype. V gene TRBV7-2 combines with J gene TRBJ2-1; 9 bases fit TRBD2. This CDR3 region has 15 residues. J gave up 4 bases and V 2 bases, and 3 bases lay outside the gene matches. Germline V lookup: CDR1 SGHTA, CDR2 FQGNSA. CDR3 nucleotides: TGTGCCAGCAGCTTAAGCGGGAGGAAGTACAATGAGCAGTTCTTC. It translates to CASSLSGRKYNEQFF.